This TCR beta chain originates from a study of Ad26.COV2.S vaccination and SARS-CoV-2 variants. The CDR3 consists of 16 residues. V dropped 4 bases and J dropped 3; count of bases not matched to a gene: 8. The germline CDR1 and CDR2 sequences are LNHDA and SQIVND (reference sequence). Treatment: around 19 received Ad26.COV2.S at low or high dose, single or two shots; about 5 received placebo; per-sample allocation not given. All samples were drawn on day 63, counting from the first vaccine or placebo injection. Method: immunoSEQ multiplex PCR; TCRdb's copy keeps in-frame clones and lacks some. The sample consists of hundreds of thousands of clones, about 89% of them appearing once.

The sequence derives from a person aged 18-60 years who received the Ad26.COV2.S COVID-19 vaccine or a placebo. Sequencing used peripheral blood, obtained in a trial of Ad26.COV2.S vaccine versus placebo. The genes are TRBV19 and TRBJ2-3, with 9 bases aligning to TRBD2. DNA of the CDR3: TGTGCCAGTAGTAGAAGTAGCGGGGGAGAGACAGATACGCAGTATTTT. It is translated as CASSRSSGGETDTQYF.